The sequence of this TCR beta chain was determined in a study of molecular identifiers for immune sequencing clone quantification. Points from the study as a whole: Jurkat TCR RNA that was spiked in from one cell was reportedly detectable among one million naive cells. Highly expanded clone sizes could be underestimated by identical TCR molecules that share a barcode.

TCRdb fed the PCR reads into MiXCR, producing one record per CDR3 protein. The sample gives more than 550,000 distinct CDR3 sequences, around 25% of which show up once; 0.75% to 0.8% is in the top ten. V lost 1 base to trimming and J lost 6 bases, with 10 bases between them. The germline CDR1 and CDR2 sequences are SGHRS and YFSETQ. There are 13 residues in the CDR3. This clonotype has a count of ten or more. Its specificity is unknown. The sequence was collected from a human donor in good health. Some libraries in this study had Jurkat cell RNA spiked in. The rearrangement uses TRBV5-1 and TRBJ1-1, with no clear D. Material for sequencing was naive CD8+ T cells from blood, with Jurkat cell RNA spiked in. Regarding subset: FACS-sorted CD8+CD4-CCR7+CD45RA+ naive T cells. The CDR3 is CASSLTGFAEAFF. The CDR3 coding sequence is TGCGCCAGCAGCTTGACGGGGTTCGCTGAAGCTTTCTTT.